The TCR beta chain under discussion was sequenced for a study of cytomegalovirus exposure and HLA in healthy donors. Some clones are missing from TCRdb's copy, which holds only in-frame ones; the method was immunoSEQ multiplex PCR. The sample lists approximately 170,000 clones, around 85% occurring once. V shed 0 bases and J shed 2 bases, with 10 bases lying between them. Germline V gene lookup returns CDR1 SGDLS and CDR2 YYNGEE. This CDR3 has 15 amino acids. A single count supports this clone. The origin of this receptor is a man in his late teens or twenties in good health and CMV-seropositive. V and J are TRBV9 and TRBJ2-3; D possibly corresponds to TRBD2 (6 bases). The sample comprised PBMCs. The CDR3, as DNA: TGTGCCAGCAGCGTAGATGGAGGGACCACAGATACGCAGTATTTT. It translates to CASSVDGGTTDTQYF.